This passage covers 20 T cell receptor beta chains from one sample sequenced in a study of identifying expanded T cells in peripheral blood. Sequenced by immunoSEQ multiplex PCR; TCRdb stores in-frame clones only, minus some. The repertoire includes 130,000 or so clones, more than 75% of them detected once, and more than 2.5% sits in the top ten. Sequenced: blood. Receptors originate from a person between 18 and 75 years old in good health.

J is TRBJ2-1 and V is TRBV7-6; D is unresolved. V gave up 5 bases and J gave up 1 base, with 6 bases separating them. Looked up from germline, CDR1 is SGHVS and CDR2 is FNYEAQ. CDR3 length: 13 residues. The CDR3 spells CASSLGSYNEQFF. The CDR3 DNA follows: TGTGCCAGCAGCCTGGGGTCCTACAATGAGCAGTTCTTC.

The V and J genes are TRBV7-9 and TRBJ1-2; D may be TRBD1 (5 bases). Trimming removed 11 bases from V and 8 bases from J, with 21 bases in between. CDR3 size: 13 residues. CDR1 is SEHNR, CDR2 FQNEAQ, per germline (reference sequence). The chain's CDR3 is CAYPQSTGGGYTF. CDR3 bases: TGTGCCTACCCTCAAAGCACGGGGGGAGGCTACACCTTC.

The table lists this clone with a few counts. This rearrangement joins TRBV5-1 to TRBJ2-7, with TRBD1 matching over 8 bases. The CDR3 is 13 residues long. The V gene end was trimmed by 6 bases and the J gene end by 6 bases; junction bases not matched to a gene: 8. Germline assignment: CDR1 SGHRS and CDR2 YFSETQ. CDR3 nucleotides: TGCGCCAGCATTGGACAGGGCGATGGCGAGCAGTACTTC. Its translation: CASIGQGDGEQYF.

The chain combines TRBV2 with TRBJ2-3, with a tentative D call TRBD2 (5 bases). The germline gives CDR1 SNHLY, CDR2 FYNNEI. The CDR3 is 14 amino acids. The germline V and J ends were trimmed by 6 bases and 3 bases, with 13 bases remaining between them. The CDR3 sequence: CASSRTGITDTQYF. The CDR3 DNA reads as TGTGCCAGCAGCCGGACCGGGATAACAGATACGCAGTATTTT.

The rearrangement joins TRBV4-3 to TRBJ1-2; D gene unclear. This CDR3 region has 12 residues. With 3 bases removed from V and 7 bases from J, the gap between germline ends came to 9 bases. Germline V CDR1 and CDR2: LGHNA, YSLEER. The CDR3 DNA reads as TGCGCCAGCAGCCATCACGTGGGTGGCTACACCTTC. Its protein product is CASSHHVGGYTF.

The chain has TRBV7-9 and TRBJ2-1, with D perhaps matching TRBD1 (5 bases). CDR1 SEHNR and CDR2 FQNEAQ come from the germline V gene (reference sequence). The CDR3 runs to 14 residues. Trimming took off 0 bases at V and 8 bases at J, with 11 bases between the two ends. The CDR3 here is CASSLARFRDEQFF. In DNA, the CDR3 is TGTGCCAGCAGCTTAGCGCGGTTCAGGGATGAGCAGTTCTTC.

This clone was detected only a few times. The V gene is TRBV4-2, the J gene TRBJ2-3; D gene unclear. Germline V CDR1 and CDR2: LGHNA, YNFKEQ. This CDR3 comprises 17 residues. The ends were cut back, 3 bases at V and 0 bases at J, with 16 bases in the middle. CDR3 residues: CASSHLQRAYSTDTQYF. DNA for the CDR3: TGTGCCAGCAGCCACCTCCAACGGGCCTACAGCACAGATACGCAGTATTTT.

The table lists this clone with a few counts. The rearrangement joins TRBV18 to TRBJ1-1; D remains ambiguous. Trimming stripped 6 bases from V and 5 bases from J, with 10 bases between. The CDR3 is 12 amino acids. From germline, CDR1 is KGHSH and CDR2 LQKENI. CDR3 DNA: TGTGCCAGCTCTGGATCCGAGACTGAAGCTTTCTTT. Protein sequence: CASSGSETEAFF.

This clone was seen once. This chain connects TRBV9 to TRBJ2-5, with D possibly TRBD2 on 5 matching bases. Between the trimmed V and J ends, which lost 0 bases and 0 bases, there was a span of 9 bases. The V gene's germline CDR1 is SGDLS and CDR2 YYNGEE. The CDR3 spans 15 residues. CDR3 DNA sequence: TGTGCCAGCAGCGTAGGAAAGAGGGACCAAGAGACCCAGTACTTC. Translation gives CASSVGKRDQETQYF.

This rearrangement joins TRBV6-4 to TRBJ2-3; 9 bases fit TRBD2. This CDR3 has 16 amino acids. In germline, CDR1 is MRHNA, CDR2 SNTAGT. Trimming cost V 4 bases and J 2 bases; bases outside gene matches: 7. Here the CDR3 DNA reads TGTGCCAGCAGTGCCGAAGCGGGGGGCCCCACAGATACGCAGTATTTT. Its translation is CASSAEAGGPTDTQYF.

This rearrangement joins TRBV29-1 to TRBJ1-2; the D gene is possibly TRBD1 (6 bases). V was cut by 2 bases and J by 13 bases, with 14 bases left in between. Germline lookup yields CDR1 SQVTM and CDR2 ANQGSEA. The CDR3 runs 11 residues. The CDR3 region is CSVEIGGRVTF. The DNA of the CDR3 is TGCAGCGTTGAAATTGGGGGGCGCGTCACCTTC.

V is TRBV6-6 and J is TRBJ1-5, with D hard to call. Germline V gives CDR1 MNHNY, CDR2 SVGAGI (reference sequence). V lost 6 bases, J lost 7 bases, and 16 bases lay in between. This CDR3 comprises 14 residues. The CDR3 is CASRKEAGIQPQHF. The CDR3 coding sequence is TGTGCCAGCAGGAAGGAGGCCGGGATCCAGCCCCAGCATTTT.

The rearrangement uses TRBV6-6 and TRBJ1-4; D remains ambiguous. This CDR3 has 13 residues. Trimming took off 6 bases at V and 8 bases at J, with 13 bases between the two ends. In germline, CDR1 is MNHNY, CDR2 SVGAGI (reference sequence). CDR3: CASRSKKREKLFF. The CDR3 nucleotides are TGTGCCAGCAGGAGTAAGAAAAGGGAAAAACTGTTTTTT.

V usage is TRBV13 and J usage is TRBJ2-5, with 13 nucleotides matching TRBD2. The V gene end was trimmed by 2 bases and the J gene end by 5 bases; junction bases not matched to a gene: 5. CDR3 length: 16 amino acids. CDR1 is PRHDT and CDR2 is FYEKMQ in the germline V gene (reference sequence). Here the CDR3 DNA reads TGTGCCAGCAGCTTACTAACTAGCGGGGGGGCCGAGACCCAGTACTTC. Translated, it gives CASSLLTSGGAETQYF.

This clone has a single count. The V gene is TRBV27, the J gene TRBJ1-5, with unresolved D. This CDR3 region has 14 residues. Germline CDR1 MNHEY, CDR2 SMNVEV (reference sequence). The V gene lost 7 bases and the J gene lost 0 bases, with 10 bases spanning the gap. The CDR3 DNA is TGTGCCAGCAAGCCCGGATATAGCAATCAGCCCCAGCATTTT. Protein product: CASKPGYSNQPQHF.

This rearrangement joins TRBV2 to TRBJ1-4; 7 bases are shared with TRBD1. V lost 6 bases and J lost 4; bases outside the gene matches: 5. Germline lookup yields CDR1 SNHLY and CDR2 FYNNEI. This CDR3 has 14 residues. The CDR3 DNA reads TGTGCCAGCAGAATCAGGGGGTTTAATGAAAAACTGTTTTTT. Amino acids: CASRIRGFNEKLFF.

The chain couples TRBV28 to TRBJ2-3; D is perhaps TRBD2 (5 bases). The CDR3 length is 13 residues. V dropped 10 bases and J dropped 2 bases, with 13 bases sitting between them. The germline V gene has CDR1 MDHEN and CDR2 SYDVKM. The CDR3 loop is CAITGSLTDTQYF. The CDR3 DNA reads as TGTGCCATTACGGGGTCCCTCACAGATACGCAGTATTTT.

The rearrangement links TRBV11-2 to TRBJ1-2, with D tentatively TRBD1 (6 bases). Trimming removed 0 bases from V and 8 bases from J, with 13 bases in between. The germline CDR1 and CDR2 sequences are SGHAT and FQNNGV. CDR3 length: 14 amino acids. CDR3 residues: CASSLEGARTGYTF. The CDR3 region has the DNA TGTGCCAGCAGCTTAGAGGGGGCCAGGACCGGCTACACCTTC.

This chain joins TRBV29-1 and TRBJ1-2; 9 bases match TRBD1. The CDR3 covers 15 residues. Trimming at V came to 6 bases and at J to 1 base, leaving 9 bases not matched to a gene. Germline V gene lookup returns CDR1 SQVTM and CDR2 ANQGSEA. This CDR3 reads CSVANPGQGNYGYTF. The CDR3 nucleotides are TGCAGCGTAGCGAACCCGGGACAGGGTAACTATGGCTACACCTTC.

This chain links TRBV4-3 with TRBJ2-3; 10 positions match TRBD1. This CDR3 spans 16 amino acids. Looked up from germline, CDR1 is LGHNA and CDR2 is YSLEER. V shed 1 base and J 5 bases; nucleotides not matched to a gene: 6. This CDR3 is CASSQAWTGGGDTQYF. The CDR3 nucleotides are TGCGCCAGCAGCCAAGCCTGGACAGGGGGTGGAGATACGCAGTATTTT.